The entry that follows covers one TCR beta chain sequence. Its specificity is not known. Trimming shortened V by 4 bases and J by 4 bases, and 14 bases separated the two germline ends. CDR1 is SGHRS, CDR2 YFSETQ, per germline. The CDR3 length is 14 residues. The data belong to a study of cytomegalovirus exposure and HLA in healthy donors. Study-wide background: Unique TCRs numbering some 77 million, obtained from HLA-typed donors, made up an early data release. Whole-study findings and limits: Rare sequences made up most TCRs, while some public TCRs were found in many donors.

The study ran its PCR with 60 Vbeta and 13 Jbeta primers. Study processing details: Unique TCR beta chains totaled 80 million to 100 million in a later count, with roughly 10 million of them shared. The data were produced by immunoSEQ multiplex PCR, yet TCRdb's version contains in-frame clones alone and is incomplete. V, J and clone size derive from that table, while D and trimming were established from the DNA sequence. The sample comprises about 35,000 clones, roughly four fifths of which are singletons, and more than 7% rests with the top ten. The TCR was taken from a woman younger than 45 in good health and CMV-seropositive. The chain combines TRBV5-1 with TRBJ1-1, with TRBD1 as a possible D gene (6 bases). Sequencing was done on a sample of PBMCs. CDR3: CASSGQGSGTEAFF. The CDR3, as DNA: TGCGCCAGCAGCGGGCAGGGGTCGGGCACTGAAGCTTTCTTT.